The rows below give T cell receptor beta chains drawn from one sample of a study of T cells in Graves' hyperthyroidism and ophthalmopathy. TCRdb processed the multiplex PCR reads anew with MiXCR; each CDR3 protein has one entry. The sample has about 350,000 distinct CDR3 sequences; roughly 13% are singletons. Sequencing used blood. Receptor source: a woman in her thirties or forties with Graves' ophthalmopathy. Both conserved end residues are part of each CDR3. The order of the fields is J gene, D gene, V gene, clone size, CDR3 protein, CDR3 DNA. D genes are given only for firm matches. Some rows mark clone size as missing; the rest say once, few, many or name a class of expanded clone.

TRBJ2-5 . TRBV5-1 . CASSLVPAMTETQYF TGCGCCAGCAGCTTGGTCCCCGCAATGACAGAGACCCAGTACTTC
TRBJ2-5 TRBD1 TRBV20-1 many CSARTGGILETQYF TGCAGTGCGCGGACAGGGGGTATCTTAGAGACCCAGTACTTC
TRBJ1-1 TRBD1 TRBV28 . CASSLWTGVNTEAFF TGTGCCAGCAGTTTGTGGACAGGGGTGAACACTGAAGCTTTCTTT
TRBJ2-3 TRBD1 TRBV6-2/TRBV6-3 few CASSPLPGQESTDTQYF TGTGCCAGCAGTCCACTACCGGGACAGGAGAGCACAGATACGCAGTATTTT
TRBJ1-1 TRBD1 TRBV11-2 . CASSLFRGHPEAFF TGTGCCAGCAGCTTATTCAGGGGGCACCCTGAAGCTTTCTTT
TRBJ2-7 . TRBV6-1 many CASSEGGVPYEQYF TGTGCCAGCAGTGAAGGTGGGGTACCCTACGAGCAGTACTTC
TRBJ2-3 . TRBV18 many CASSPTLSTDTQYF TGTGCCAGCAGCCCAACGTTGAGCACAGATACGCAGTATTTT
TRBJ1-2 TRBD1 TRBV27 . CASSRLSVGQKQRGYTF TGTGCCAGCAGTCGGCTCTCGGTGGGACAGAAACAACGTGGCTACACCTTC
TRBJ2-2 . TRBV29-1 few CSVGYVGTGELFF TGCAGCGTTGGATATGTAGGCACCGGGGAGCTGTTTTTT
TRBJ2-1 TRBD2 TRBV7-2 once CASSLGGAGGYNEQFF TGTGCCAGCAGCTTAGGAGGGGCGGGAGGGTACAATGAGCAGTTCTTC
TRBJ2-7 . TRBV28 . CASSFDRHSYEQYF TGTGCCAGCAGTTTCGACAGGCACTCCTACGAGCAGTACTTC
TRBJ1-2 . TRBV13 many CASSLIGRTNYGYTF TGTGCCAGCAGCTTAATCGGCAGGACTAACTATGGCTACACCTTC
TRBJ2-7 TRBD1 TRBV15 . CATSRSGTGEHEQYF TGTGCCACCAGCAGATCCGGGACAGGGGAACACGAGCAGTACTTC
TRBJ1-2 . TRBV19 . CASSIVRLSDWGSYGYTF TGTGCCAGTAGTATAGTTCGATTGTCGGACTGGGGGAGCTATGGCTACACCTTC
TRBJ2-1 . TRBV20-1 . CSAREEGTEQFF TGCAGTGCTAGAGAGGAGGGTACTGAGCAGTTCTTC
TRBJ2-5 TRBD1 TRBV5-5 few CASSSAGQGVETQYF TGTGCCAGCAGCTCGGCGGGACAGGGGGTGGAGACCCAGTACTTC
TRBJ1-3 . TRBV6-5 few CASSYSPGGREALSGNTIYF TGTGCCAGCAGTTACTCACCTGGGGGCAGGGAAGCACTCTCTGGAAACACCATATATTTT
TRBJ2-7 . TRBV2 many CASMPGVYEQYF TGTGCCAGCATGCCGGGCGTTTACGAGCAGTACTTC
TRBJ1-5 TRBD1 TRBV11-2 many CASSLRPGQHQPQHF TGTGCCAGCAGCTTAAGGCCGGGACAGCATCAGCCCCAGCATTTT
TRBJ1-4 . TRBV12-3/TRBV12-4 many CASSSAGLSEKLFF TGTGCCAGCAGTTCCGCAGGGTTATCTGAAAAACTGTTTTTT
TRBJ1-1 . TRBV5-4 . CASSFTGRSEAFF TGTGCCAGCAGCTTTACGGGGCGGAGTGAAGCTTTCTTT
TRBJ2-1 TRBD2 TRBV27 many CASSPTSGSVREQFF TGTGCCAGCAGTCCAACTAGCGGGTCCGTTCGTGAGCAGTTCTTC
TRBJ2-7 . TRBV6-1 many CASRRDSSSHEQYF TGTGCCAGCAGGCGGGATAGCAGTAGTCACGAGCAGTACTTC
TRBJ2-7 TRBD1 TRBV12-3/TRBV12-4 . CASSSVRDRGREQYF TGTGCCAGCAGTTCGGTCCGGGACAGGGGGCGCGAGCAGTACTTC
TRBJ1-6 . TRBV27 many CASSWTLQGPLHF TGTGCCAGCAGTTGGACCCTACAGGGACCCCTCCACTTT
TRBJ2-1 . TRBV6-2/TRBV6-3 . CATQPRDSLKEQFF TGTGCCACTCAGCCGCGGGACAGCCTGAAGGAGCAGTTCTTC
TRBJ2-1 TRBD2 TRBV28 many CASSLSLAGGYNEQFF TGTGCCAGCAGTTTGTCACTAGCGGGAGGGTACAATGAGCAGTTCTTC
TRBJ2-5 TRBD1 TRBV27 many CASSPETGGETQYF TGTGCCAGTTCTCCTGAAACAGGGGGAGAGACCCAGTACTTC
TRBJ2-5 . TRBV12-3/TRBV12-4 many CASSPHQGSGQETQYF TGTGCCAGCAGTCCACACCAGGGTAGCGGACAAGAGACCCAGTACTTC
TRBJ2-5 TRBD1 TRBV2 few CASKRFGGQGTRETQYF TGTGCCAGCAAAAGGTTTGGGGGACAGGGTACACGAGAGACCCAGTACTTC
TRBJ2-3 TRBD2 TRBV20-1 few CSGSDSGRTDTQYF TGCAGTGGGTCGGATAGCGGGAGAACAGATACGCAGTATTTT
TRBJ2-1 . TRBV7-2 many CASSLVRLNEQFF TGTGCCAGCAGCTTAGTCAGGCTGAATGAGCAGTTCTTC
TRBJ1-1 . TRBV20-1 many CSASEHMNTEAFF TGCAGTGCTAGTGAACACATGAACACTGAAGCTTTCTTT
TRBJ2-7 . TRBV28 many CASSPRGAYSYEQYF TGTGCCAGCAGCCCCAGGGGGGCCTACTCCTACGAGCAGTACTTC
TRBJ2-7 . TRBV20-1 many CSARDPRQQRSSYEQYF TGCAGTGCTAGAGACCCAAGACAGCAAAGGAGCTCCTACGAGCAGTACTTC